This TCR beta chain emerged from a study of shared clonotypes between healthy human individuals. Overall study findings and caveats: Larger estimated richness was generally recorded for naive subsets relative to memory subsets. Sampling used blood alone; tissue repertoires probably differ.

Sequencing was performed with immunoSEQ multiplex PCR; in TCRdb, only in-frame clones are kept and a portion is missing. In the table there are 650,000 to 800,000 clones, about 90% of which are singletons. Notes on this clone: Antigen unknown.

Naive CD8 cells, CD45RO-negative and positively selected for CCR7, excluded terminally differentiated effector memory CD45RA+ cells. This CDR3 region has 16 residues. The V end lost 5 bases, the J end lost 7 bases, and 21 bases lay between the germline ends. Germline assignment: CDR1 SGHTA and CDR2 FQGTGA. This sequence originates from a man aged 30 to 45 in good health. Sequencing input: naive CD8+ T cells sorted from blood. The chain is built from TRBV7-3 and TRBJ2-1; D is perhaps TRBD1 or TRBD2 (5 bases each). The CDR3 is CASSPQGRGLLNEQFF. The DNA for the CDR3 is TGTGCCAGCAGCCCGCAGGGCCGGGGTTTATTAAATGAGCAGTTCTTC.